The 13 T cell receptor beta chains reported below all come from one sample, sequenced in a study of shared clonotypes between healthy human individuals. TCRdb's copy holds only in-frame clones and misses some; the assay was immunoSEQ multiplex PCR. The sample yields about 1 million clones, about 80% seen once. The specimen was memory CD4+ T cells sorted from blood. Subset of the sample: CD45RA-negative fraction. These receptors came from a man aged 18 to 29 in good health.

V usage is TRBV18 and J usage is TRBJ2-1; 7 bases line up with TRBD1. Germline loops: CDR1 KGHSH, CDR2 LQKENI. This CDR3 has 16 residues. The V segment lost 2 bases and the J segment 4 bases; nucleotides outside the gene matches: 8. The CDR3, as DNA: TGTGCCAGCTCACCATCCGAGACAGGGATATACAATGAGCAGTTCTTC. This encodes CASSPSETGIYNEQFF.

The genes are TRBV7-2 and TRBJ1-4; 7 nucleotides align to TRBD1. There are 15 residues in the CDR3. Trimming removed 5 bases from V and 5 bases from J; junction bases left unmatched: 8. Germline CDR1 is SGHTA and CDR2 is FQGNSA. The CDR3 DNA reads as TGTGCCAGCAGCCGGCGGACAGGAGTAAATGAAAAACTGTTTTTT. It is translated as CASSRRTGVNEKLFF.

This chain uses TRBV27 with TRBJ2-3; weak D call: TRBD2 (6 bases). V was clipped by 2 bases and J by 3 bases, with 9 bases between them. In germline, CDR1 is MNHEY, CDR2 SMNVEV (reference sequence). The CDR3 has 14 amino acids. CDR3 bases: TGTGCCAGCAGTTTAGGGGGGAGAACAGATACGCAGTATTTT. Encoded protein: CASSLGGRTDTQYF.

This clone was detected once. The chain couples TRBV6-1 to TRBJ1-3, with TRBD1 as a possible D gene (5 bases). The CDR3 contains 14 residues. Germline loops: CDR1 MNHNS, CDR2 SASEGT. V was trimmed by 10 bases and J by 1 base, leaving 14 bases between them. The CDR3 DNA is TGTGCCACCGTATCGACAGATTCTGGAAACACCATATATTTT. Translating gives CATVSTDSGNTIYF.

The chain has TRBV6-5 and TRBJ2-7; 7 nucleotides agree with TRBD1. This CDR3 contains 13 residues. CDR1 MNHEY and CDR2 SVGAGI come from the germline V gene. V lost 7 bases and J lost 2; bases outside the gene matches: 5. The CDR3, as DNA: TGTGCCAGCAAGGGGGCGCGTGCCTACGAGCAGTACTTC. Amino acid sequence: CASKGARAYEQYF.

V gene TRBV12-5 combines with J gene TRBJ2-2, with a tentative D call TRBD2 (5 bases). Germline CDR1 LGHNT, CDR2 FRNRAP. The CDR3 runs to 14 residues. V was trimmed by 4 bases and J by 6 bases, leaving 12 bases between them. The CDR3 DNA sequence: TGTGCTAGTGGTTCCTTAGGCGGGTCCGGGGAGCTGTTTTTT. Residues: CASGSLGGSGELFF. The full variable domain, its missing parts supplied by reference TRBV12-5 and TRBJ2-2, is DARVTQTPRHKVTEMGQEVTMRCQPILGHNTVFWYRQTMMQGLELLAYFRNRAPLDDSGMPKDRFSAEMPDATLATLKIQPSEPRDSAVYFCASGSLGGSGELFFGEGSRLTVL.

As for this clone: The sample carries other DNA sequences with the same CDR3. V gene TRBV18 combines with J gene TRBJ1-2, with a possible D match to TRBD1 (5 bases). V was trimmed by 3 bases and J by 3 bases, leaving 14 bases between them. The CDR3 runs 15 residues. Germline values: CDR1 KGHSH, CDR2 LQKENI. The CDR3 sequence is CASSPLGGEDYGYTF. The CDR3 region has the DNA TGTGCCAGCTCACCCCTCGGGGGGGAGGACTATGGCTACACCTTC.

The V call is TRBV19, the J call TRBJ2-2, with TRBD1 identical over 9 bases. In germline, CDR1 is LNHDA, CDR2 SQIVND (reference sequence). With V trimmed by 5 bases and J by 5 bases, 6 bases remained unmatched. The CDR3 runs to 15 residues. The DNA of the CDR3 is TGTGCCAGTAGTCACGGACAGGGGTGGACCGGGGAGCTGTTTTTT. Its translation is CASSHGQGWTGELFF.

A word on this clone: Mismatch with germline at one junction end may stem from a read error. CDR3 protein: CASSPSNLGGAHQDTVF. The CDR3 DNA follows: TGTGCCAGCAGCCCATCTAATTTAGGTGGGGCACACCAAGATACAGTCTTT. This chain links TRBV9 with TRBJ1-1; perhaps TRBD1 as D (5 bases). Germline V lookup: CDR1 SGDLS, CDR2 YYNGEE. The CDR3 length is 17 residues.

The chain has TRBV2 and TRBJ1-2; D is unresolved. The V end was cut by 3 bases, the J end by 8 bases, with 7 bases between. The germline gives CDR1 SNHLY, CDR2 FYNNEI. The CDR3 consists of 11 residues. The CDR3 loop is CASSDLRGYTF. In DNA form, the CDR3 reads TGTGCCAGCAGTGACCTTAGGGGCTACACCTTC. The full variable domain, with the rest looked up from reference TRBV2 and TRBJ1-2, is EPEVTQTPSHQVTQMGQEVILRCVPISNHLYFYWYRQILGQKVEFLVSFYNNEISEKSEIFDDQFSVERPDGSNFTLKIRSTKLEDSAMYFCASSDLRGYTFGSGTRLTVV.

Notes on this clone: Within the sample, other DNA sequences also encode this same CDR3. The V gene is TRBV7-2, the J gene TRBJ2-7; D unresolved. CDR3 length: 12 residues. V was cut by 3 bases and J by 1 base, with 4 bases left in between. CDR1 and CDR2 (germline): SGHTA, FQGNSA. CDR3 in DNA: TGTGCCAGCAGCTTTATTTCCTACGAGCAGTACTTC. Residues: CASSFISYEQYF.

V is TRBV7-3 and J is TRBJ2-3; 7 positions match TRBD2. Germline CDR1 SGHTA, CDR2 FQGTGA. CDR3 length: 14 residues. V lost 6 bases and J lost 4; bases outside the gene matches: 7. CDR3 coding DNA: TGTGCCAGCAGTAGTGCGGGAGTTTCAGATACGCAGTATTTT. It yields the protein CASSSAGVSDTQYF.

The V call is TRBV5-1, the J call TRBJ2-7; D not resolved. CDR3 length: 13 amino acids. Germline V lookup: CDR1 SGHRS, CDR2 YFSETQ. With 0 bases removed from V and 3 bases from J, the gap between germline ends came to 7 bases. Here the CDR3 DNA reads TGCGCCAGCAGCTTGGCCGAAAGCTACGAGCAGTACTTC. Amino acids: CASSLAESYEQYF.